This paragraph covers one T cell receptor beta chain sequence. This sample was included in a study of technical replicates of blood from a few donors. CDR1 is SGHRS and CDR2 is YFSETQ in the germline V gene. The CDR3 has 16 amino acids. The V segment lost 0 bases and the J segment 2 bases; nucleotides outside the gene matches: 5. Sequenced by immunoSEQ multiplex PCR; TCRdb stores in-frame clones only, minus some. The table lists 75,000 to 90,000 clones, 90% to 95% of them singletons, with under 0.3% in the top ten. The clonotype originates from a human donor in good health. V gene TRBV5-1 combines with J gene TRBJ2-5; the match to TRBD2 covers 9 bases. Sequencing was performed on T cells isolated from PBMCs. In nucleotides, the CDR3 is TGCGCCAGCAGCTTGGCCACAGCGGGGGGACAAGAGACCCAGTACTTC. Residues: CASSLATAGGQETQYF.